Sequencing of this TCR beta chain was carried out in a study of glioma-infiltrating T cells after dendritic cell vaccination. In the study overall: Samples are from glioblastoma patients in Phase I and II dendritic cell vaccine trials.

V was clipped by 1 base and J by 2 bases, with 15 bases between them. Germline V lookup: CDR1 MNHNS, CDR2 SASEGT. This CDR3 comprises 17 residues. Generated by immunoSEQ multiplex PCR, the TCRdb table keeps only in-frame clones and is missing some. The sample lists around 89,000 clones, about nine tenths occurring once. Fresh-frozen tumor tissue and more than two years of survival data were available for all. The rearrangement links TRBV6-1 to TRBJ2-1; weak D call: TRBD1 (6 bases). Sequencing used blood, obtained before dendritic cell vaccination. The clonotype originates from a human donor with glioblastoma. This chain's CDR3 is CASSEGPTGSPYNEQFF. In DNA form, the CDR3 reads TGTGCCAGCAGTGAAGGCCCTACAGGGAGCCCCTACAATGAGCAGTTCTTC.